Listed here are 31 T cell receptor beta chains from one sample, sequenced in a study of blood T cell repertoires in COVID-19. The protocol was immunoSEQ multiplex PCR, while the TCRdb copy is restricted to in-frame clones and leaves out a portion. Of a few hundred thousand clones listed, about 84% are singletons. Input material: PBMCs or T cells enriched from blood (not recorded which). These receptors all come from a woman between 40 and 50 years old with acute COVID-19.

This chain joins TRBV5-1 and TRBJ1-3, with D possibly matching TRBD1 (5 bases). This CDR3 spans 16 amino acids. Germline CDR1 is SGHRS and CDR2 is YFSETQ. V shed 0 bases and J shed 0 bases, with 10 bases lying between them. The CDR3 loop is CASSLETVGSGNTIYF. DNA of the CDR3: TGCGCCAGCAGCTTGGAGACAGTAGGCTCTGGAAACACCATATATTTT.

V and J are TRBV24-1 and TRBJ1-2, with 7 bases that match TRBD1. CDR1 is KGHDR, CDR2 SFDVKD, per germline. This CDR3 has 12 residues. J gave up 8 bases and V 10 bases, and 9 bases lay outside the gene matches. This CDR3 is CATGTVRGGYTF. CDR3 coding DNA: TGTGCCACGGGGACAGTCCGCGGGGGCTACACCTTC.

V usage is TRBV6-6 and J usage is TRBJ2-7; 12 bases agree with TRBD2. CDR3 length: 14 amino acids. In germline, CDR1 is MNHNY, CDR2 SVGAGI (reference sequence). J was trimmed by 2 bases and V by 6 bases; bases with no gene match: 2. This CDR3 reads CASRLAGGPYEQYF. CDR3 coding DNA: TGTGCCAGCAGACTAGCGGGGGGTCCCTACGAGCAGTACTTC.

The chain carries TRBV19 and TRBJ2-1, with 10 bases aligning to TRBD1. V lost 7 bases and J lost 4; bases outside the gene matches: 7. Per germline, CDR1 LNHDA and CDR2 SQIVND (reference sequence). The CDR3 has 15 amino acids. This chain's CDR3 is CASTGRDRGYNEQFF. CDR3 coding DNA: TGTGCCAGTACCGGCCGGGACAGGGGATACAATGAGCAGTTCTTC.

The rearrangement links TRBV9 to TRBJ2-3, with 14 nucleotides matching TRBD2. The junction had 6 bases not matched to a gene; V was cut back by 4 bases and J by 2 bases. This CDR3 has 17 amino acids. The germline gives CDR1 SGDLS, CDR2 YYNGEE. The CDR3 here is CASSSRLAGGYTDTQYF. The CDR3 region has the DNA TGTGCCAGCAGCTCAAGACTAGCGGGAGGGTACACAGATACGCAGTATTTT.

This rearrangement joins TRBV7-3 to TRBJ2-4, with D perhaps TRBD2 (5 bases). This CDR3 has 17 residues. V was pared by 3 bases and J by 0 bases, with 15 bases between. Germline lookup yields CDR1 SGHTA and CDR2 FQGTGA. CDR3 sequence: CASSFGGGGVAKNIQYF. The DNA of the CDR3 is TGTGCCAGCAGCTTCGGAGGTGGCGGCGTAGCCAAAAACATTCAGTACTTC.

The chain uses TRBV2 and TRBJ1-5; perhaps TRBD1 as D (5 bases). The length of the CDR3 is 14 residues. From germline, CDR1 is SNHLY and CDR2 FYNNEI. Trimming pared 5 bases from V and 5 bases from J, leaving 13 bases between. In DNA, the CDR3 is TGTGCCAGCAGTCTAACAGGCGAGTATCAGCCCCAGCATTTT. Translating it yields CASSLTGEYQPQHF.

The chain links TRBV11-2 to TRBJ1-1; D remains ambiguous. CDR1 SGHAT and CDR2 FQNNGV come from the germline V gene. The CDR3 spans 14 residues. Deletions cut 5 bases from V and 4 bases from J, with 14 bases between. The CDR3 DNA follows: TGTGCCAGCAGCCCACTCAGGCGTTTCACTGAAGCTTTCTTT. Its protein product is CASSPLRRFTEAFF.

The chain carries TRBV6-2 or TRBV6-3 and TRBJ2-3; D may be TRBD1 (6 bases). Per germline, CDR1 MNHEY and CDR2 SVGEGT. The CDR3 extends over 15 amino acids. V shed 2 bases and J shed 2 bases, with 11 bases lying between them. Written as DNA, the CDR3 is TGTGCCAGCAGTTACCAGGGGCAGGTCACAGATACGCAGTATTTT. This translates into CASSYQGQVTDTQYF.

V and J are TRBV27 and TRBJ2-1, with 13 bases lining up with TRBD2. The germline gives CDR1 MNHEY, CDR2 SMNVEV (reference sequence). The CDR3 has 17 residues. V was clipped by 3 bases and J by 4 bases; unmatched bases: 6. CDR3 loop: CASSFRQLAGGYNEQFF. The CDR3 DNA reads TGTGCCAGCAGTTTCCGCCAACTAGCGGGGGGGTACAATGAGCAGTTCTTC.

This sequence joins TRBV2 and TRBJ1-2; TRBD1 matches at 7 bases. Germline V gives CDR1 SNHLY, CDR2 FYNNEI. V lost 5 bases and J lost 7; bases outside the gene matches: 10. The CDR3 runs 14 residues. The chain's CDR3 is CASSSYQGVVGYTF. The CDR3 DNA sequence: TGTGCCAGCAGTTCCTACCAGGGGGTGGTTGGCTACACCTTC.

The chain recombines TRBV29-1 with TRBJ2-5, with 13 positions matching TRBD2. V shed 7 bases and J 5 bases; nucleotides not matched to a gene: 7. CDR3 length equals 14 residues. Germline CDR1 reads SQVTM; CDR2 reads ANQGSEA. The CDR3 bases are TGCAGCGCCCTAGGGACTAGCGGGACCGAGACCCAGTACTTC. Protein product: CSALGTSGTETQYF.

Here the CDR3 DNA reads TGTGCCAGTACTAACCAAAATCAGCCCCAGCATTTT. Protein product: CASTNQNQPQHF. This rearrangement joins TRBV19 to TRBJ1-5; D uncertain. Germline lookup yields CDR1 LNHDA and CDR2 SQIVND (reference sequence). Trimming removed 7 bases at V and 4 bases at J, with 8 bases between. There are 12 residues in the CDR3.

This rearrangement joins TRBV19 to TRBJ1-1; the D gene is possibly TRBD1 (6 bases). Germline values: CDR1 LNHDA, CDR2 SQIVND (reference sequence). The CDR3 has 14 residues. V was pared by 5 bases and J by 0 bases, with 10 bases between. CDR3 in amino acids: CASSPQGLNTEAFF. The CDR3 DNA reads TGTGCCAGTAGTCCACAGGGTCTGAACACTGAAGCTTTCTTT.

The chain joins TRBV5-1 to TRBJ2-5; 12 nucleotides match TRBD1. The CDR3 is made up of 15 amino acids. Germline CDR1 and CDR2: SGHRS and YFSETQ. The trim removed 0 bases at V and 5 bases at J, leaving 2 bases unmatched. The CDR3 DNA is TGCGCCAGCAGCTTGGCCGGGACAGGGGGCGAGACCCAGTACTTC. As protein: CASSLAGTGGETQYF. Together with reference TRBV5-1 and TRBJ2-5, the CDR3 gives the full variable domain: KAGVTQTPRYLIKTRGQQVTLSCSPISGHRSVSWYQQTPGQGLQFLFEYFSETQRNKGNFPGRFSGRQFSNSRSEMNVSTLELGDSALYLCASSLAGTGGETQYFGPGTRLLVL.

The CDR3 DNA reads as TGTGCCATCAGTGAAGTCGGGGGGCGCAAAGCATACGAGCAGTACTTC. Protein product: CAISEVGGRKAYEQYF. The chain carries TRBV10-3 and TRBJ2-7; a possible D gene is TRBD2 (7 bases). The CDR3 covers 16 residues. CDR1 is ENHRY, CDR2 SYGVKD, per germline. V was clipped by 3 bases and J by 4 bases, with 19 bases between them.

The chain links TRBV7-2 to TRBJ2-7; 8 nucleotides line up with TRBD1. The J segment lost 2 bases and the V segment lost 5 bases, leaving 8 bases of the junction unmatched. Germline V lookup: CDR1 SGHTA, CDR2 FQGNSA. The CDR3 length is 15 residues. The CDR3 reads CASSPAAGGPYEQYF. The CDR3 bases are TGTGCCAGCAGCCCCGCGGCAGGGGGCCCCTACGAGCAGTACTTC.

This clone appeared a few times. This chain links TRBV14 with TRBJ1-3; the D is unclear. CDR3 length: 13 amino acids. V was cut by 7 bases and J by 0 bases, with 7 bases left in between. Per germline, CDR1 SGHDN and CDR2 FVKESK. Written as DNA, the CDR3 is TGTGCCAGCAATAAGCTCTCTGGAAACACCATATATTTT. It specifies CASNKLSGNTIYF.

This sequence joins TRBV3-1 (or the pseudogene TRBV3-2) and TRBJ2-7; D is perhaps TRBD2 (6 bases). The V and J ends lost 4 bases and 3 bases respectively, with 16 bases between them. Germline lookup yields CDR1 LGHDT and CDR2 YNNKEL (reference sequence). This CDR3 comprises 15 residues. CDR3 amino acids: CASSPVVWGDYEQYF. The CDR3 coding sequence is TGTGCCAGCAGCCCCGTCGTCTGGGGGGACTACGAGCAGTACTTC.

The chain carries TRBV19 and TRBJ1-2; 7 nucleotides align to TRBD1. Germline CDR1 reads LNHDA; CDR2 reads SQIVND (reference sequence). The CDR3 extends over 14 amino acids. V gave up 5 bases and J gave up 7 bases; unmatched junction bases: 10. The CDR3 region is CASSLRDRGVGYTF. The DNA of the CDR3 is TGTGCCAGTAGTCTCCGGGACAGAGGTGTTGGCTACACCTTC.

The gene calls are TRBV7-2 and TRBJ2-1; possibly TRBD1 for D (6 bases). This CDR3 region has 16 residues. V was shortened by 4 bases and J by 0 bases, with 13 bases between the two germline ends. Germline CDR1 SGHTA, CDR2 FQGNSA. The CDR3 protein is CASSSIRQVSYNEQFF. For the CDR3, the DNA is TGTGCCAGCAGCTCAATTCGACAGGTCTCCTACAATGAGCAGTTCTTC.

A remark on this clone: Germline is not matched at one junction end, which may reflect a read error. This chain links TRBV7-7 with TRBJ1-4, with 9 bases aligning to TRBD1. Per the germline V gene, CDR1 is SSHAT and CDR2 is FNYEAQ (reference sequence). The CDR3 loop spans 14 amino acids. CDR3 region: CASSKDRGDEKLFF. In nucleotides, the CDR3 is TGTGCTAGCAGCAAGGACAGGGGAGACGAAAAACTGTTTTTT.

The chain links TRBV18 to TRBJ2-7; 7 nucleotides match TRBD1. Germline lookup yields CDR1 KGHSH and CDR2 LQKENI. Losses at the gene ends were 3 bases for V and 3 bases for J; bases not matched to a gene: 2. This CDR3 comprises 13 residues. The CDR3 is CASSPGQVYEQYF. CDR3 DNA sequence: TGTGCCAGCTCACCCGGACAGGTCTACGAGCAGTACTTC.

The CDR3 protein is CASRLAGNSGELFF. CDR3 bases: TGTGCCAGTAGGTTGGCAGGGAATAGCGGGGAGCTGTTTTTT. The chain carries TRBV19 and TRBJ2-2; possible D gene TRBD1, 5 bases. V lost 6 bases and J 7 bases, leaving 15 bases between the germline ends. CDR3 length: 14 amino acids. Germline assignment: CDR1 LNHDA and CDR2 SQIVND (reference sequence).

The CDR3 nucleotides are TGTGCCAGTAGTATAGATCGGGGCTCTGGGGCCAACGTCCTGACTTTC. This encodes CASSIDRGSGANVLTF. The chain recombines TRBV19 with TRBJ2-6; possibly TRBD2 for D (5 bases). V gave up 0 bases and J gave up 0 bases, with 6 bases separating them. Germline assignment: CDR1 LNHDA and CDR2 SQIVND (reference sequence). The CDR3 consists of 16 residues.

This clone was recorded only once. This chain links TRBV6-5 with TRBJ2-7; 7 bases align to TRBD1. V was pared by 8 bases and J by 2 bases, with 6 bases of the junction left unmatched. The CDR3 sequence is 13 residues long. Germline-derived CDR1 and CDR2 are MNHEY and SVGAGI. CDR3 nucleotide sequence: TGTGCCAGCGTTAAAGACAGGGCCTACGAGCAGTACTTC. Translated: CASVKDRAYEQYF.

The gene calls are TRBV20-1 and TRBJ1-1, with 7 bases aligning to TRBD1. The length of the CDR3 is 13 residues. V lost 3 bases to trimming and J lost 3 bases; unmatched junction nucleotides: 4. The germline V gene encodes CDR1 DFQATT and CDR2 SNEGSKA (reference sequence). DNA of the CDR3: TGCAGTGCTAGTATCGGGACAGACACTGAAGCTTTCTTT. Residues: CSASIGTDTEAFF.

Here the CDR3 reads CASSIRQGGNQPQHF. The CDR3, as DNA: TGTGCCAGTAGTATACGTCAGGGGGGCAATCAGCCCCAGCATTTT. The J gene is TRBJ1-5, the V gene TRBV19, with TRBD1 matching over 7 bases. CDR1 is LNHDA, CDR2 SQIVND, per germline (reference sequence). CDR3 length equals 15 residues. Losses at the gene ends were 2 bases for V and 2 bases for J; bases not matched to a gene: 3.

This clone was detected once. The chain uses TRBV9 and TRBJ1-3, with D possibly matching TRBD1 (5 bases). V was cut by 4 bases and J by 8 bases, with 16 bases left in between. Germline V gene lookup returns CDR1 SGDLS and CDR2 YYNGEE. The length of the CDR3 is 14 residues. DNA of the CDR3: TGTGCCAGCAGCTCCGGGGGTAGGCGGCACACCATATATTTT. Amino acid sequence: CASSSGGRRHTIYF.

The chain uses TRBV9 and TRBJ2-7; 10 bases fit TRBD1. V was clipped by 3 bases and J by 7 bases; unmatched bases: 10. CDR3 length equals 15 residues. Germline lookup yields CDR1 SGDLS and CDR2 YYNGEE. The CDR3 region is CASSARTGTGDEQYF. The DNA for the CDR3 is TGTGCCAGCAGCGCGCGAACCGGGACAGGGGATGAGCAGTACTTC.

The CDR3: CASSSGQGEDQPQHF. CDR3 DNA sequence: TGTGCCAGCAGCTCGGGACAGGGGGAAGATCAGCCCCAGCATTTT. The chain joins TRBV28 to TRBJ1-5; 11 nucleotides align to TRBD1. The junction had 6 bases not matched to a gene; V was cut back by 6 bases and J by 5 bases. This CDR3 region has 15 residues. Germline lookup yields CDR1 MDHEN and CDR2 SYDVKM.